A single sample is the source of the 9 T cell receptor beta chains below, sequenced in a study of shared clonotypes between healthy human individuals. Clones were sequenced by immunoSEQ multiplex PCR, and TCRdb holds only the in-frame ones, with some missing. The data show 2,500,000 or so clones, over 85% seen once. Sequencing was performed on naive CD4+ T cells from PBMCs. Subset: CD45RA+ positively selected. Receptors were obtained from a man between 18 and 29 years old in good health. Some clones in this sample may be carry-over from other donors' samples.

The chain carries TRBV11-2 and TRBJ2-7; 8 bases map to TRBD2. CDR1 and CDR2 from the germline V gene are SGHAT and FQNNGV. CDR3 length: 16 amino acids. V trimming: 5 bases; J trimming: 0 bases; junction bases outside the gene matches: 9. CDR3 sequence: CASSPIMSGSSYEQYF. The CDR3 region has the DNA TGTGCCAGCAGCCCCATAATGAGCGGGAGCTCCTACGAGCAGTACTTC.

J is TRBJ2-7 and V is TRBV7-2; D not resolved. The V and J ends lost 5 bases and 5 bases respectively, with 22 bases between them. CDR1 and CDR2 from the germline V gene are SGHTA and FQGNSA. This CDR3 is built from 16 residues. CDR3 DNA: TGTGCCAGCAGCCGACACAAGCCCACCCTGGGCCACGAGCAGTACTTC. It is translated as CASSRHKPTLGHEQYF.

Concerning this clone itself: Distinct nucleotide sequences in the sample also encode this CDR3. The chain is built from TRBV7-8 and TRBJ2-5; D ambiguous. Trimming cost V 0 bases and J 4 bases, with 3 bases left between them. Germline CDR1 SGHVS, CDR2 FQNEAQ. The CDR3 loop spans 12 amino acids. CDR3 nucleotides: TGTGCCAGCAGCTTAGCGGGAGAGACCCAGTACTTC. Translated, it gives CASSLAGETQYF.

The genes are TRBV2 and TRBJ1-3; the match to TRBD1 covers 7 bases. V shed 3 bases and J 4 bases; nucleotides not matched to a gene: 3. Germline assignment: CDR1 SNHLY and CDR2 FYNNEI. The CDR3 is 14 amino acids. CDR3 nucleotide sequence: TGTGCCAGCAGTGAGGAGGGGGCCGGAAACACCATATATTTT. This codes for CASSEEGAGNTIYF. Variable domain in full (rest from reference TRBV2 and TRBJ1-3): EPEVTQTPSHQVTQMGQEVILRCVPISNHLYFYWYRQILGQKVEFLVSFYNNEISEKSEIFDDQFSVERPDGSNFTLKIRSTKLEDSAMYFCASSEEGAGNTIYFGEGSWLTVV.

The CDR3 spells CASKKDRKKADTQYF. The DNA for the CDR3 is TGTGCCAGTAAAAAGGACCGCAAGAAAGCGGATACGCAGTATTTT. This chain links TRBV19 with TRBJ2-3; D remains ambiguous. Germline-derived CDR1 and CDR2 are LNHDA and SQIVND (reference sequence). The CDR3 covers 15 residues. The germline V and J ends were trimmed by 7 bases and 6 bases, with 20 bases remaining between them.

The rearrangement uses TRBV28 and TRBJ1-1, with D possibly being TRBD1 (5 bases). In germline, CDR1 is MDHEN, CDR2 SYDVKM. The CDR3 covers 14 residues. Trimming pared 1 base from V and 8 bases from J, leaving 14 bases between. CDR3 residues: CASSLLGPGVEAFF. The DNA of the CDR3 is TGTGCCAGCAGTTTATTGGGCCCGGGGGTAGAAGCTTTCTTT. Full variable domain (rest looked up from reference TRBV28 and TRBJ1-1): DVKVTQSSRYLVKRTGEKVFLECVQDMDHENMFWYRQDPGLGLRLIYFSYDVKMKEKGDIPEGYSVSREKKERFSLILESASTNQTSMYLCASSLLGPGVEAFFGQGTRLTVV.

This chain links TRBV9 with TRBJ2-7; D perhaps matches TRBD1 (5 bases). Trimming removed 4 bases from V and 1 base from J, with 12 bases in between. This CDR3 spans 14 amino acids. Germline V gene lookup returns CDR1 SGDLS and CDR2 YYNGEE. This CDR3 reads CASSRGPLSYEQYF. The CDR3 DNA follows: TGTGCCAGCAGCAGGGGTCCTCTATCCTACGAGCAGTACTTC.

The chain links TRBV19 to TRBJ1-2, with 8 bases that match TRBD1. The CDR3 loop spans 14 amino acids. With 7 bases clipped from V and 6 bases from J, the junction kept 10 bases outside the gene matches. Germline assignment: CDR1 LNHDA and CDR2 SQIVND (reference sequence). The CDR3 is CASTFLDRENGYTF. The CDR3 DNA reads TGTGCCAGTACTTTCCTGGACAGGGAAAATGGCTACACCTTC.

The chain has TRBV4-2 and TRBJ2-3, with a weak D call TRBD1 (6 bases). Germline CDR1 LGHNA, CDR2 YNFKEQ. Trimming removed 5 bases from V and 7 bases from J, with 10 bases in between. The CDR3 runs to 12 residues. CDR3 sequence (DNA): TGTGCCAGCAGCGTACAGGGTTATACGCAGTATTTT. Protein product: CASSVQGYTQYF.